This record looks at one T cell receptor (beta chain) sequence and its context. The antigen is not known. V lost 9 bases and J lost 10, with 9 bases in between. CDR3 length: 9 residues. From germline, CDR1 is MRHNA and CDR2 SNTAGT. Generated by immunoSEQ multiplex PCR, the TCRdb table keeps only in-frame clones and is missing some. This table has just under 65,000 clones, roughly 90% appearing once. This entry belongs to a study of graft-versus-host responses after intestinal transplantation. The clonotype comes from a human donor who was the organ donor for an intestinal transplant. Material: unstimulated CD8+ T cells sorted from spleen or lymph node cells, obtained before transplant. The chain uses TRBV6-4 and TRBJ1-1; TRBD1 might be the D (6 bases). The CDR3, as DNA: TGTGCCAGACAGGGATTAGCTTTCTTT. The encoded protein is CARQGLAFF.